This T cell receptor (beta chain) was captured by sequencing in a study of blood T cell repertoires in COVID-19. Assay: immunoSEQ multiplex PCR; the TCRdb copy retains only in-frame clones and omits some. This sample has roughly 97,000 clones, with just under 85% found just once. The CDR3 covers 16 residues. The germline CDR1 and CDR2 sequences are ENHRY and SYGVKD. V dropped 4 bases and J dropped 3; count of bases not matched to a gene: 9. Specimen: peripheral blood. The TCR was taken from a man between 65 and 85 years old with acute or convalescent COVID-19. The chain has TRBV10-3 and TRBJ2-3; 8 bases line up with TRBD1. CDR3 in amino acids: CAISAGQGSPTDTQYF. For the CDR3, the DNA is TGTGCCATCAGTGCAGGACAGGGATCACCTACAGATACGCAGTATTTT.